These T cell receptor beta chains were read from a single sample in a study of shared clonotypes between healthy human individuals. Sequencing used immunoSEQ multiplex PCR; TCRdb keeps in-frame clones, though not all of them. This sample has about 2 million clones, with 85% to 95% found just once. The sample taken for sequencing was naive CD4+ T cells sorted from blood. The source of these receptors is a man younger than 35 in good health. Each CDR3 is given with its conserved first and last residue. A D gene is named only where the DNA matches it firmly. The size of a clone is reported for some rows only, either as once, few or many, or as a class for expanded clones.

j_gene: TRBJ1-1; v_gene: TRBV19; abundance: -; len: 15; d_gene: -; CDR3aa: CASSPPPGWNTEAFF; CDR3nt: TGTGCCAGTAGTCCCCCGCCGGGTTGGAACACTGAAGCTTTCTTT
j_gene: TRBJ1-1; v_gene: TRBV2; abundance: -; len: 12; d_gene: -; CDR3aa: CASSEGGTEAFF; CDR3nt: TGTGCCAGCAGTGAAGGGGGAACTGAAGCTTTCTTT
j_gene: TRBJ2-7; v_gene: TRBV30; abundance: -; len: 12; d_gene: -; CDR3aa: CAWSVSQYEQYF; CDR3nt: TGTGCCTGGAGTGTATCTCAATACGAGCAGTACTTC
j_gene: TRBJ1-1; v_gene: TRBV27; abundance: -; len: 15; d_gene: TRBD1; CDR3aa: CASSVIGQGATEAFF; CDR3nt: TGTGCCAGCAGTGTCATCGGACAGGGGGCCACTGAAGCTTTCTTT
j_gene: TRBJ2-3; v_gene: TRBV30; abundance: -; len: 16; d_gene: TRBD2; CDR3aa: CAWSVGTSGWSDTQYF; CDR3nt: TGTGCCTGGAGTGTAGGGACTAGCGGGTGGTCAGATACGCAGTATTTT
j_gene: TRBJ2-7; v_gene: TRBV4-3; abundance: -; len: 16; d_gene: -; CDR3aa: CASSQASGQSSYEQYF; CDR3nt: TGCGCCAGCAGCCAAGCTTCGGGACAAAGCTCCTACGAGCAGTACTTC
j_gene: TRBJ1-1; v_gene: TRBV30; abundance: many; len: 17; d_gene: -; CDR3aa: CAWRRDKGVGFPTEAFF; CDR3nt: TGTGCCTGGAGAAGAGATAAGGGGGTAGGGTTCCCCACTGAAGCTTTCTTT
j_gene: TRBJ1-6; v_gene: TRBV6-1; abundance: -; len: 14; d_gene: -; CDR3aa: CASSEGWGGSPLHF; CDR3nt: TGTGCCAGCAGTGAAGGATGGGGAGGCTCACCCCTCCACTTT
j_gene: TRBJ1-1; v_gene: TRBV11-3; abundance: -; len: 15; d_gene: -; CDR3aa: CASPLGRKRNTEAFF; CDR3nt: TGTGCCAGCCCCCTGGGACGTAAACGGAACACTGAAGCTTTCTTT
j_gene: TRBJ2-7; v_gene: TRBV6-5; abundance: once; len: 13; d_gene: TRBD1; CDR3aa: CASSRGQGNEQYF; CDR3nt: TGTGCCAGCAGCCGCGGACAGGGAAACGAGCAGTACTTC
j_gene: TRBJ2-7; v_gene: TRBV7-2; abundance: -; len: 14; d_gene: -; CDR3aa: CASSSWTASYEQYF; CDR3nt: TGTGCCAGCAGCTCTTGGACGGCCTCCTACGAGCAGTACTTC
j_gene: TRBJ1-1; v_gene: TRBV10-3; abundance: -; len: 15; d_gene: TRBD1; CDR3aa: CAISPRGQGHTEAFF; CDR3nt: TGTGCCATCAGTCCAAGGGGACAGGGTCACACTGAAGCTTTCTTT
j_gene: TRBJ2-4; v_gene: TRBV27; abundance: -; len: 12; d_gene: TRBD2; CDR3aa: CASSPGGNIQYF; CDR3nt: TGTGCCAGCAGTCCGGGGGGAAACATTCAGTACTTC
j_gene: TRBJ1-1; v_gene: TRBV18; abundance: -; len: 15; d_gene: -; CDR3aa: CASSKGGGENTEAFF; CDR3nt: TGTGCCAGCTCCAAGGGGGGCGGAGAGAACACTGAAGCTTTCTTT
j_gene: TRBJ1-1; v_gene: TRBV30; abundance: -; len: 14; d_gene: -; CDR3aa: CAWSASPGNTEAFF; CDR3nt: TGTGCCTGGAGTGCCTCCCCGGGGAACACTGAAGCTTTCTTT
j_gene: TRBJ2-7; v_gene: TRBV10-1; abundance: -; len: 11; d_gene: -; CDR3aa: CASSESEKQYF; CDR3nt: TGCGCCAGCAGTGAATCGGAGAAGCAGTACTTC
j_gene: TRBJ2-3; v_gene: TRBV28; abundance: -; len: 16; d_gene: -; CDR3aa: CASSSGGLPSTDTQYF; CDR3nt: TGTGCCAGCAGTTCGGGGGGCCTCCCTAGCACAGATACGCAGTATTTT
j_gene: TRBJ2-7; v_gene: TRBV5-4; abundance: -; len: 16; d_gene: TRBD2; CDR3aa: CASSLSPGGSSYEQYF; CDR3nt: TGTGCCAGCAGCTTGTCCCCCGGGGGGAGCTCCTACGAGCAGTACTTC
j_gene: TRBJ2-7; v_gene: TRBV18; abundance: once; len: 15; d_gene: -; CDR3aa: CASSPQPGQTYEQYF; CDR3nt: TGTGCCAGCTCACCCCAACCAGGACAAACCTACGAGCAGTACTTC
j_gene: TRBJ1-5; v_gene: TRBV2; abundance: -; len: 14; d_gene: -; CDR3aa: CASNAEMGSQPQHF; CDR3nt: TGTGCCAGCAATGCAGAGATGGGGAGTCAGCCCCAGCATTTT
j_gene: TRBJ2-7; v_gene: TRBV4-1; abundance: -; len: 13; d_gene: -; CDR3aa: CASSRTAAYEQYF; CDR3nt: TGCGCCAGCAGCCGGACGGCTGCCTACGAGCAGTACTTC
j_gene: TRBJ1-1; v_gene: TRBV20-1; abundance: -; len: 11; d_gene: -; CDR3aa: CSARGSTEAFF; CDR3nt: TGCAGTGCTAGAGGAAGCACTGAAGCTTTCTTT
j_gene: TRBJ1-4; v_gene: TRBV6-6; abundance: -; len: 13; d_gene: -; CDR3aa: CASSWDLNEKLFF; CDR3nt: TGTGCCAGCAGTTGGGACCTTAATGAAAAACTGTTTTTT
j_gene: TRBJ2-3; v_gene: TRBV7-2; abundance: -; len: 12; d_gene: -; CDR3aa: CASSFLTDTQYF; CDR3nt: TGTGCCAGCAGCTTCCTCACAGATACGCAGTATTTT
j_gene: TRBJ2-7; v_gene: TRBV12-5; abundance: -; len: 13; d_gene: TRBD1; CDR3aa: CASGLDRGATEYF; CDR3nt: TGTGCTAGTGGTTTGGACAGGGGCGCCACCGAGTACTTC
j_gene: TRBJ1-5; v_gene: TRBV20-1; abundance: -; len: 11; d_gene: -; CDR3aa: CSGGKNQPQHF; CDR3nt: TGCAGTGGGGGGAAAAATCAGCCCCAGCATTTT
j_gene: TRBJ2-7; v_gene: TRBV11-2; abundance: -; len: 15; d_gene: TRBD1; CDR3aa: CASSTRPGQPPEQYF; CDR3nt: TGTGCCAGCAGTACACGACCGGGACAGCCGCCCGAGCAGTACTTC
j_gene: TRBJ1-2; v_gene: TRBV5-6; abundance: -; len: 11; d_gene: -; CDR3aa: CASSVLEGYTF; CDR3nt: TGTGCCAGCAGCGTACTTGAGGGCTACACCTTC
j_gene: TRBJ2-3; v_gene: TRBV7-2; abundance: -; len: 16; d_gene: TRBD2; CDR3aa: CASSPREAGSTDTQYF; CDR3nt: TGTGCCAGCAGCCCCCGAGAAGCGGGATCCACAGATACGCAGTATTTT
j_gene: TRBJ2-3; v_gene: TRBV4-1; abundance: -; len: 16; d_gene: TRBD2; CDR3aa: CASTGKLAATTDTQYF; CDR3nt: TGCGCCAGCACTGGAAAGCTAGCGGCGACCACAGATACGCAGTATTTT
j_gene: TRBJ2-7; v_gene: TRBV9; abundance: -; len: 14; d_gene: -; CDR3aa: CASSVEPTPYEQYF; CDR3nt: TGTGCCAGCAGCGTAGAACCAACCCCCTACGAGCAGTACTTC
j_gene: TRBJ2-7; v_gene: TRBV18; abundance: -; len: 14; d_gene: -; CDR3aa: CASSTTPVGYEQYF; CDR3nt: TGTGCCAGCTCAACGACACCGGTGGGCTACGAGCAGTACTTC
j_gene: TRBJ2-5; v_gene: TRBV7-8; abundance: -; len: 14; d_gene: TRBD2; CDR3aa: CASGLAGLQETQYF; CDR3nt: TGTGCCAGCGGTCTAGCGGGCCTCCAGGAGACCCAGTACTTC
j_gene: TRBJ2-7; v_gene: TRBV4-3; abundance: -; len: 16; d_gene: TRBD1; CDR3aa: CASSQSRTGASYEQYF; CDR3nt: TGCGCCAGCAGCCAATCCCGGACAGGGGCCTCCTACGAGCAGTACTTC
j_gene: TRBJ1-1; v_gene: TRBV4-1; abundance: -; len: 15; d_gene: -; CDR3aa: CASSSRGGVNTEAFF; CDR3nt: TGCGCCAGCAGCTCACGCGGGGGCGTGAACACTGAAGCTTTCTTT
j_gene: TRBJ1-2; v_gene: TRBV5-1; abundance: -; len: 14; d_gene: -; CDR3aa: CASSLDSAERGYTF; CDR3nt: TGCGCCAGCAGCTTGGACTCCGCTGAGAGAGGCTACACCTTC
j_gene: TRBJ1-2; v_gene: TRBV28; abundance: -; len: 15; d_gene: -; CDR3aa: CASSLLGRTNYGYTF; CDR3nt: TGTGCCAGCAGTTTACTGGGGCGTACTAACTATGGCTACACCTTC
j_gene: TRBJ2-1; v_gene: TRBV5-1; abundance: -; len: 15; d_gene: TRBD1; CDR3aa: CASSVRQGRGNEQFF; CDR3nt: TGCGCCAGCAGCGTTCGACAGGGGAGAGGCAATGAGCAGTTCTTC
j_gene: TRBJ2-3; v_gene: TRBV6-1; abundance: once; len: 16; d_gene: -; CDR3aa: CASSVFRDKSADTQYF; CDR3nt: TGTGCCAGCAGTGTGTTCCGGGACAAGAGCGCAGATACGCAGTATTTT
j_gene: TRBJ2-2; v_gene: TRBV27; abundance: -; len: 13; d_gene: TRBD1; CDR3aa: CAYRDRKTGELFF; CDR3nt: TGTGCCTATAGGGACAGAAAAACCGGGGAGCTGTTTTTT
j_gene: TRBJ2-7; v_gene: TRBV7-2; abundance: once; len: 14; d_gene: -; CDR3aa: CASNPHPMSGEQYF; CDR3nt: TGTGCCAGCAACCCACACCCTATGTCTGGTGAGCAGTACTTC
j_gene: TRBJ1-5; v_gene: TRBV10-2; abundance: -; len: 12; d_gene: -; CDR3aa: CASSESYQPQHF; CDR3nt: TGCGCCAGCAGTGAGTCTTATCAGCCCCAGCATTTT
j_gene: TRBJ1-2; v_gene: TRBV2; abundance: -; len: 13; d_gene: -; CDR3aa: CASSVEGDYGYTF; CDR3nt: TGTGCCAGCAGTGTGGAGGGGGACTATGGCTACACCTTC
j_gene: TRBJ1-6; v_gene: TRBV30; abundance: -; len: 11; d_gene: -; CDR3aa: CAWSLNSPLHF; CDR3nt: TGTGCCTGGAGTCTTAATTCACCCCTCCACTTT
j_gene: TRBJ1-3; v_gene: TRBV5-1; abundance: -; len: 14; d_gene: TRBD1; CDR3aa: CASSPGTAGNTIYF; CDR3nt: TGCGCCAGCAGCCCAGGGACAGCTGGAAACACCATATATTTT
j_gene: TRBJ2-7; v_gene: TRBV10-2; abundance: -; len: 16; d_gene: -; CDR3aa: CASSEWGRGTSYEQYF; CDR3nt: TGCGCCAGCAGTGAGTGGGGTAGGGGCACCTCCTACGAGCAGTACTTC
j_gene: TRBJ2-7; v_gene: TRBV7-2; abundance: -; len: 13; d_gene: TRBD1; CDR3aa: CASSRPQDREQYF; CDR3nt: TGTGCCAGCAGCCGTCCGCAGGACAGGGAGCAGTACTTC
j_gene: TRBJ1-1; v_gene: TRBV29-1; abundance: -; len: 13; d_gene: -; CDR3aa: CSVDPRLNTEAFF; CDR3nt: TGCAGCGTTGACCCGCGTCTGAACACTGAAGCTTTCTTT
j_gene: TRBJ1-3; v_gene: TRBV6-6; abundance: -; len: 16; d_gene: -; CDR3aa: CASSYADGLSGNTIYF; CDR3nt: TGTGCCAGCAGTTACGCCGACGGCCTCTCTGGAAACACCATATATTTT
j_gene: TRBJ1-2; v_gene: TRBV7-9; abundance: -; len: 14; d_gene: -; CDR3aa: CASSERTGEGGYTF; CDR3nt: TGTGCCAGCAGCGAACGAACGGGGGAAGGCGGCTACACCTTC
j_gene: TRBJ1-4; v_gene: TRBV7-9; abundance: once; len: 16; d_gene: -; CDR3aa: CASSNGRSATNEKLFF; CDR3nt: TGTGCCAGCAGCAATGGCCGGTCCGCGACTAATGAAAAACTGTTTTTT
j_gene: TRBJ2-1; v_gene: TRBV10-3; abundance: once; len: 14; d_gene: -; CDR3aa: CAITEDYLGNEQFF; CDR3nt: TGTGCCATCACCGAGGACTACCTCGGCAATGAGCAGTTCTTC
j_gene: TRBJ2-3; v_gene: TRBV5-1; abundance: -; len: 17; d_gene: TRBD2; CDR3aa: CASSPRTSGTSTDTQYF; CDR3nt: TGCGCCAGCAGCCCTCGGACTAGCGGGACTAGCACAGATACGCAGTATTTT
j_gene: TRBJ2-7; v_gene: TRBV2; abundance: -; len: 13; d_gene: -; CDR3aa: CASSETVVREQYF; CDR3nt: TGTGCCAGCAGTGAAACTGTCGTCCGCGAGCAGTACTTC
j_gene: TRBJ2-3; v_gene: TRBV6-1; abundance: -; len: 12; d_gene: -; CDR3aa: CASTGETDTQYF; CDR3nt: TGTGCCAGCACTGGGGAAACAGATACGCAGTATTTT
j_gene: TRBJ2-7; v_gene: TRBV6-6; abundance: -; len: 16; d_gene: TRBD1; CDR3aa: CASSYPDRELSYEQYF; CDR3nt: TGTGCCAGCAGTTACCCGGACAGGGAACTCTCCTACGAGCAGTACTTC
j_gene: TRBJ1-4; v_gene: TRBV2; abundance: -; len: 12; d_gene: -; CDR3aa: CASRATNEKLFF; CDR3nt: TGTGCCAGCAGGGCAACTAATGAAAAACTGTTTTTT
j_gene: TRBJ2-1; v_gene: TRBV6-5; abundance: -; len: 15; d_gene: TRBD2; CDR3aa: CATYRGESSYNEQFF; CDR3nt: TGTGCCACGTACCGGGGGGAGAGCTCCTACAATGAGCAGTTCTTC
j_gene: TRBJ2-3; v_gene: TRBV28; abundance: -; len: 11; d_gene: -; CDR3aa: CASTLGGTQYF; CDR3nt: TGTGCCAGCACCCTAGGGGGTACGCAGTATTTT